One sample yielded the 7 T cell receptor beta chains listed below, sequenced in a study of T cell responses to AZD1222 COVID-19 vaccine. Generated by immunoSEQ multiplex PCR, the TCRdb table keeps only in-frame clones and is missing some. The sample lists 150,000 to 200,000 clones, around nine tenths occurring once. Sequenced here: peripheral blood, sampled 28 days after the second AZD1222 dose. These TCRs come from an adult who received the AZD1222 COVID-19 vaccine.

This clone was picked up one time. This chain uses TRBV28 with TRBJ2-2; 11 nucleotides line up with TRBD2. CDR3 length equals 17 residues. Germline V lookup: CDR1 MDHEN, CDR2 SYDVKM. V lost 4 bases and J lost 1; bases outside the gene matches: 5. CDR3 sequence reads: CASSSAGTSGNTGELFF. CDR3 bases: TGTGCCAGCAGTTCCGCCGGGACTAGCGGGAACACCGGGGAGCTGTTTTTT. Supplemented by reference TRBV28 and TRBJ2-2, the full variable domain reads DVKVTQSSRYLVKRTGEKVFLECVQDMDHENMFWYRQDPGLGLRLIYFSYDVKMKEKGDIPEGYSVSREKKERFSLILESASTNQTSMYLCASSSAGTSGNTGELFFGEGSRLTVL.

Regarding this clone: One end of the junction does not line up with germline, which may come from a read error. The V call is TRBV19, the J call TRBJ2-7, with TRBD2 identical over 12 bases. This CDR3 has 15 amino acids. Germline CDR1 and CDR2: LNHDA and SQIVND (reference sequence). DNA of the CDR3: TGTGCCAGTAGCATAGCGGGACTAGCGGGTTACGAGCAGTACTTC. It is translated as CASSIAGLAGYEQYF.

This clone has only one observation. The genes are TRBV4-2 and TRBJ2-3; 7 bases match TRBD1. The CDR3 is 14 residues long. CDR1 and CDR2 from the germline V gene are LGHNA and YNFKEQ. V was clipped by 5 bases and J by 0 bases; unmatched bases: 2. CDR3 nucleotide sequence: TGTGCCAGCAGCGGGACAGACAGCACAGATACGCAGTATTTT. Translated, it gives CASSGTDSTDTQYF.

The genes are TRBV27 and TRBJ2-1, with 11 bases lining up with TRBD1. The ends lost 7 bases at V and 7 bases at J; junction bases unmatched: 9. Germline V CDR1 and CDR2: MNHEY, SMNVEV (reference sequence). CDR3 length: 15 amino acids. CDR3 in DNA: TGTGCCAGCATCTCCTGGGGACAGGGGGATAATGAGCAGTTCTTC. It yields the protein CASISWGQGDNEQFF.

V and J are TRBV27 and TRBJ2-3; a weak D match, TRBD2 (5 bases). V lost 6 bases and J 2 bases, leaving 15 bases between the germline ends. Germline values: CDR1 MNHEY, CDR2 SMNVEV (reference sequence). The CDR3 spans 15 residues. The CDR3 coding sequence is TGTGCCAGCAGCTCGAGGTCTAGCTACACAGATACGCAGTATTTT. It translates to CASSSRSSYTDTQYF.

This chain's CDR3 is CASSLRTGSSGNTIYF. As DNA, the CDR3 is TGTGCCAGCAGTTTAAGGACAGGCAGCTCTGGAAACACCATATATTTT. V and J are TRBV28 and TRBJ1-3, with 7 nucleotides matching TRBD1. J gave up 0 bases and V 2 bases, and 4 bases lay outside the gene matches. Germline-derived CDR1 and CDR2 are MDHEN and SYDVKM. The CDR3 totals 16 residues.

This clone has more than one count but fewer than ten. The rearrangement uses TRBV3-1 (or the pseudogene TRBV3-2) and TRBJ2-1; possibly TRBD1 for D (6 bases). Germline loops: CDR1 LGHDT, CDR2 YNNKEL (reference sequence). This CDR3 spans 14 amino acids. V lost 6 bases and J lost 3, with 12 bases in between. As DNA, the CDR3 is TGTGCCAGCAGGGTCGGACAGAACTACAATGAGCAGTTCTTC. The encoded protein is CASRVGQNYNEQFF.